The 10 T cell receptor beta chains below were found in one sample sequenced in a study of shared clonotypes between healthy human individuals. Terminally differentiated effector memory CD45RA+ cells were excluded by CCR7 positive selection of CD45RO-negative cells. Assay used: immunoSEQ multiplex PCR; TCRdb lists only in-frame clones, some missing. The sample holds around 650,000 clones, roughly 96% seen once. Sequenced: naive CD8+ T cells sorted from blood. These receptors were collected from a woman aged 25 to 39 in good health.

This chain uses TRBV19 with TRBJ1-2; possibly TRBD1 for D (6 bases). V lost 5 bases and J 0 bases, leaving 13 bases between the germline ends. The CDR3 loop spans 15 amino acids. Per germline, CDR1 LNHDA and CDR2 SQIVND (reference sequence). The CDR3 is CASSPGQFANYGYTF. CDR3 sequence (DNA): TGTGCCAGTAGTCCTGGACAGTTTGCTAACTATGGCTACACCTTC.

The rearrangement uses TRBV27 and TRBJ2-2; TRBD1 might be the D (5 bases). From germline, CDR1 is MNHEY and CDR2 SMNVEV (reference sequence). Trimming removed 3 bases at V and 0 bases at J, with 8 bases between. The CDR3 extends over 15 amino acids. Here the CDR3 DNA reads TGTGCCAGCAGTTTGTCAGGGACGAACACCGGGGAGCTGTTTTTT. Amino acids: CASSLSGTNTGELFF.

The V call is TRBV6-6, the J call TRBJ1-2; TRBD1 agrees at 7 bases. The CDR3 covers 14 residues. J lost 3 bases, V lost 7 bases, and 8 bases had no gene match. CDR1 is MNHNY, CDR2 SVGAGI, per germline (reference sequence). The CDR3 region is CASTTTQGYYGYTF. The DNA for the CDR3 is TGTGCCAGCACCACGACACAGGGGTACTATGGCTACACCTTC.

This clone was detected once. The V gene is TRBV2, the J gene TRBJ2-7; D is perhaps TRBD1 or TRBD2 (5 bases each). V was trimmed by 3 bases and J by 3 bases, leaving 15 bases between them. The CDR3 contains 15 residues. Looked up from germline, CDR1 is SNHLY and CDR2 is FYNNEI. In DNA form, the CDR3 reads TGTGCCAGCAGTGAGGGTCTCGGGGCCGGCTACGAGCAGTACTTC. This encodes CASSEGLGAGYEQYF. Together with reference TRBV2 and TRBJ2-7, the CDR3 gives the full variable domain: EPEVTQTPSHQVTQMGQEVILRCVPISNHLYFYWYRQILGQKVEFLVSFYNNEISEKSEIFDDQFSVERPDGSNFTLKIRSTKLEDSAMYFCASSEGLGAGYEQYFGPGTRLTVT.

The chain uses TRBV27 and TRBJ2-7; D tentatively reads TRBD1 or TRBD2 (6 bases each). The germline V gene encodes CDR1 MNHEY and CDR2 SMNVEV (reference sequence). With 6 bases removed from V and 3 bases from J, the gap between germline ends came to 15 bases. This CDR3 is built from 14 residues. The CDR3, as DNA: TGTGCCAGCAGCCTGCGGGACAACCGCTACGAGCAGTACTTC. This encodes CASSLRDNRYEQYF.

The chain joins TRBV19 to TRBJ1-5; D gene unclear. Germline CDR1 and CDR2: LNHDA and SQIVND (reference sequence). The CDR3 extends over 18 amino acids. Trimming removed 8 bases from V and 6 bases from J, with 29 bases in between. The CDR3 loop reads CASQNLGGSIIVGQPQHF. The CDR3 DNA follows: TGTGCCAGTCAAAACTTGGGAGGGTCTATAATTGTGGGTCAGCCCCAGCATTTT.

The chain employs TRBV13 and TRBJ2-1; TRBD1 agrees at 7 bases. V shed 3 bases and J 8 bases; nucleotides not matched to a gene: 13. Germline loops: CDR1 PRHDT, CDR2 FYEKMQ (reference sequence). This CDR3 region has 16 residues. Here the CDR3 DNA reads TGTGCCAGCAGCTTGGGTAGACAGGGCAATTCTCATGAGCAGTTCTTC. Amino acids: CASSLGRQGNSHEQFF.

The V gene is TRBV11-2, the J gene TRBJ2-1; tentative D call: TRBD1 (5 bases). The V end lost 4 bases, the J end lost 9 bases, and 13 bases lay between the germline ends. The germline CDR1 and CDR2 sequences are SGHAT and FQNNGV. The CDR3 consists of 13 residues. Here the CDR3 DNA reads TGTGCCAGCAGCTGGGCAGGAAGGGGTGAGCAGTTCTTC. It yields the protein CASSWAGRGEQFF.

The V gene is TRBV6-5, the J gene TRBJ2-2, with D possibly being TRBD1 (5 bases). The length of the CDR3 is 14 residues. Germline assignment: CDR1 MNHEY and CDR2 SVGAGI. V was pared by 4 bases and J by 3 bases, with 9 bases between. The CDR3 region is CASSSAGYTGELFF. The CDR3 DNA reads TGTGCCAGCAGTTCGGCAGGGTACACCGGGGAGCTGTTTTTT.

The rearrangement links TRBV7-8 to TRBJ2-7; the D is unclear. Germline V gene data show CDR1 as SGHVS and CDR2 as FQNEAQ. The germline V and J ends were trimmed by 5 bases and 0 bases, with 11 bases remaining between them. This CDR3 region has 14 residues. CDR3 nucleotide sequence: TGTGCCAGCAGCCATCCTTCCAGCTCCTACGAGCAGTACTTC. Translating gives CASSHPSSSYEQYF.